The sequence of this T cell receptor beta chain was determined in a study of cytomegalovirus exposure and HLA in healthy donors. Broader study findings: An ancestry cluster, one associated with Asian ancestry, reportedly showed fewer N-insertions than the approximately 650-donor mean in a later analysis. Common viral pathogens seemed to be connected with several of the most significant clusters, according to a later analysis. The authors assumed roughly uniform sequencing depth across donors for presence/absence analyses.

Germline values: CDR1 SGHRS, CDR2 YFSETQ. With 0 bases removed from V and 15 bases from J, the gap between germline ends came to 16 bases. This CDR3 region has 13 residues. This clone was recorded a few times. Its specificity is unknown. PCR involved 60 Vbeta and 13 Jbeta primers. TCRdb's table, derived via immunoSEQ multiplex PCR, lists solely in-frame clones and lacks some. The table includes approximately 150,000 clones, roughly 74% detected once. Sequencing was performed on PBMCs. The rearrangement joins TRBV5-1 to TRBJ2-1; a weak D match, TRBD1 (6 bases). The clonotype originates from a man between 18 and 35 years old in good health and CMV-seropositive. The CDR3 loop reads CASSLAIGQGSFF. CDR3 DNA: TGCGCCAGCAGCTTGGCCATCGGCCAGGGGTCGTTCTTC.